A single sample is the source of the 5 T cell receptor beta chains below, sequenced in a study of blood T cell repertoires in COVID-19. The protocol was immunoSEQ multiplex PCR, while the TCRdb copy is restricted to in-frame clones and leaves out a portion. Of about 46,000 clones in the sample, 85% to 95% were seen once. Sequencing was done on a sample of peripheral blood. The origin of the receptors is a man between 45 and 60 years old with acute or convalescent COVID-19.

This chain joins TRBV19 and TRBJ2-7, with a possible D match to TRBD1 (6 bases). This CDR3 region has 15 residues. In germline, CDR1 is LNHDA, CDR2 SQIVND (reference sequence). Trimming stripped 5 bases from V and 2 bases from J, with 16 bases between. CDR3: CASSLAPGETYEQYF. The DNA for the CDR3 is TGTGCCAGTAGTCTTGCGCCAGGGGAGACCTACGAGCAGTACTTC.

The CDR3 region is CASMAVYGYTF. The CDR3 region has the DNA TGTGCCAGCATGGCAGTCTATGGCTACACCTTC. V and J are TRBV28 and TRBJ1-2; D gene uncertain. Trimming stripped 7 bases from V and 4 bases from J, with 7 bases between. From germline, CDR1 is MDHEN and CDR2 SYDVKM. CDR3 length equals 11 residues.

The V gene is TRBV4-2, the J gene TRBJ2-2, with 8 positions matching TRBD2. The germline V gene has CDR1 LGHNA and CDR2 YNFKEQ. This CDR3 has 17 residues. V shed 4 bases, J shed 6 bases, and the junction held 13 bases outside the gene matches. The CDR3 sequence: CASSPFAGGVIAGELFF. In DNA form, the CDR3 reads TGTGCCAGCAGCCCCTTTGCGGGGGGCGTAATAGCCGGGGAGCTGTTTTTT.

This rearrangement joins TRBV6-6 to TRBJ1-6; no clear D. The CDR3 has 15 residues. V was pared by 5 bases and J by 5 bases, with 13 bases between. Germline V gene sequence: CDR1 MNHNY, CDR2 SVGAGI (reference sequence). Here the CDR3 reads CASSLWTGNNSPLHF. CDR3 coding DNA: TGTGCCAGCAGTCTCTGGACGGGGAATAATTCACCCCTCCACTTT.

This rearrangement joins TRBV5-1 to TRBJ2-2; D might be TRBD1 (5 bases). The V end was cut by 2 bases, the J end by 8 bases, with 13 bases between. The CDR3 sequence is 14 residues long. Germline CDR1 is SGHRS and CDR2 is YFSETQ. The CDR3 reads CASSFAGMAGELFF. The CDR3 region has the DNA TGCGCCAGCAGCTTCGCAGGGATGGCAGGGGAGCTGTTTTTT.